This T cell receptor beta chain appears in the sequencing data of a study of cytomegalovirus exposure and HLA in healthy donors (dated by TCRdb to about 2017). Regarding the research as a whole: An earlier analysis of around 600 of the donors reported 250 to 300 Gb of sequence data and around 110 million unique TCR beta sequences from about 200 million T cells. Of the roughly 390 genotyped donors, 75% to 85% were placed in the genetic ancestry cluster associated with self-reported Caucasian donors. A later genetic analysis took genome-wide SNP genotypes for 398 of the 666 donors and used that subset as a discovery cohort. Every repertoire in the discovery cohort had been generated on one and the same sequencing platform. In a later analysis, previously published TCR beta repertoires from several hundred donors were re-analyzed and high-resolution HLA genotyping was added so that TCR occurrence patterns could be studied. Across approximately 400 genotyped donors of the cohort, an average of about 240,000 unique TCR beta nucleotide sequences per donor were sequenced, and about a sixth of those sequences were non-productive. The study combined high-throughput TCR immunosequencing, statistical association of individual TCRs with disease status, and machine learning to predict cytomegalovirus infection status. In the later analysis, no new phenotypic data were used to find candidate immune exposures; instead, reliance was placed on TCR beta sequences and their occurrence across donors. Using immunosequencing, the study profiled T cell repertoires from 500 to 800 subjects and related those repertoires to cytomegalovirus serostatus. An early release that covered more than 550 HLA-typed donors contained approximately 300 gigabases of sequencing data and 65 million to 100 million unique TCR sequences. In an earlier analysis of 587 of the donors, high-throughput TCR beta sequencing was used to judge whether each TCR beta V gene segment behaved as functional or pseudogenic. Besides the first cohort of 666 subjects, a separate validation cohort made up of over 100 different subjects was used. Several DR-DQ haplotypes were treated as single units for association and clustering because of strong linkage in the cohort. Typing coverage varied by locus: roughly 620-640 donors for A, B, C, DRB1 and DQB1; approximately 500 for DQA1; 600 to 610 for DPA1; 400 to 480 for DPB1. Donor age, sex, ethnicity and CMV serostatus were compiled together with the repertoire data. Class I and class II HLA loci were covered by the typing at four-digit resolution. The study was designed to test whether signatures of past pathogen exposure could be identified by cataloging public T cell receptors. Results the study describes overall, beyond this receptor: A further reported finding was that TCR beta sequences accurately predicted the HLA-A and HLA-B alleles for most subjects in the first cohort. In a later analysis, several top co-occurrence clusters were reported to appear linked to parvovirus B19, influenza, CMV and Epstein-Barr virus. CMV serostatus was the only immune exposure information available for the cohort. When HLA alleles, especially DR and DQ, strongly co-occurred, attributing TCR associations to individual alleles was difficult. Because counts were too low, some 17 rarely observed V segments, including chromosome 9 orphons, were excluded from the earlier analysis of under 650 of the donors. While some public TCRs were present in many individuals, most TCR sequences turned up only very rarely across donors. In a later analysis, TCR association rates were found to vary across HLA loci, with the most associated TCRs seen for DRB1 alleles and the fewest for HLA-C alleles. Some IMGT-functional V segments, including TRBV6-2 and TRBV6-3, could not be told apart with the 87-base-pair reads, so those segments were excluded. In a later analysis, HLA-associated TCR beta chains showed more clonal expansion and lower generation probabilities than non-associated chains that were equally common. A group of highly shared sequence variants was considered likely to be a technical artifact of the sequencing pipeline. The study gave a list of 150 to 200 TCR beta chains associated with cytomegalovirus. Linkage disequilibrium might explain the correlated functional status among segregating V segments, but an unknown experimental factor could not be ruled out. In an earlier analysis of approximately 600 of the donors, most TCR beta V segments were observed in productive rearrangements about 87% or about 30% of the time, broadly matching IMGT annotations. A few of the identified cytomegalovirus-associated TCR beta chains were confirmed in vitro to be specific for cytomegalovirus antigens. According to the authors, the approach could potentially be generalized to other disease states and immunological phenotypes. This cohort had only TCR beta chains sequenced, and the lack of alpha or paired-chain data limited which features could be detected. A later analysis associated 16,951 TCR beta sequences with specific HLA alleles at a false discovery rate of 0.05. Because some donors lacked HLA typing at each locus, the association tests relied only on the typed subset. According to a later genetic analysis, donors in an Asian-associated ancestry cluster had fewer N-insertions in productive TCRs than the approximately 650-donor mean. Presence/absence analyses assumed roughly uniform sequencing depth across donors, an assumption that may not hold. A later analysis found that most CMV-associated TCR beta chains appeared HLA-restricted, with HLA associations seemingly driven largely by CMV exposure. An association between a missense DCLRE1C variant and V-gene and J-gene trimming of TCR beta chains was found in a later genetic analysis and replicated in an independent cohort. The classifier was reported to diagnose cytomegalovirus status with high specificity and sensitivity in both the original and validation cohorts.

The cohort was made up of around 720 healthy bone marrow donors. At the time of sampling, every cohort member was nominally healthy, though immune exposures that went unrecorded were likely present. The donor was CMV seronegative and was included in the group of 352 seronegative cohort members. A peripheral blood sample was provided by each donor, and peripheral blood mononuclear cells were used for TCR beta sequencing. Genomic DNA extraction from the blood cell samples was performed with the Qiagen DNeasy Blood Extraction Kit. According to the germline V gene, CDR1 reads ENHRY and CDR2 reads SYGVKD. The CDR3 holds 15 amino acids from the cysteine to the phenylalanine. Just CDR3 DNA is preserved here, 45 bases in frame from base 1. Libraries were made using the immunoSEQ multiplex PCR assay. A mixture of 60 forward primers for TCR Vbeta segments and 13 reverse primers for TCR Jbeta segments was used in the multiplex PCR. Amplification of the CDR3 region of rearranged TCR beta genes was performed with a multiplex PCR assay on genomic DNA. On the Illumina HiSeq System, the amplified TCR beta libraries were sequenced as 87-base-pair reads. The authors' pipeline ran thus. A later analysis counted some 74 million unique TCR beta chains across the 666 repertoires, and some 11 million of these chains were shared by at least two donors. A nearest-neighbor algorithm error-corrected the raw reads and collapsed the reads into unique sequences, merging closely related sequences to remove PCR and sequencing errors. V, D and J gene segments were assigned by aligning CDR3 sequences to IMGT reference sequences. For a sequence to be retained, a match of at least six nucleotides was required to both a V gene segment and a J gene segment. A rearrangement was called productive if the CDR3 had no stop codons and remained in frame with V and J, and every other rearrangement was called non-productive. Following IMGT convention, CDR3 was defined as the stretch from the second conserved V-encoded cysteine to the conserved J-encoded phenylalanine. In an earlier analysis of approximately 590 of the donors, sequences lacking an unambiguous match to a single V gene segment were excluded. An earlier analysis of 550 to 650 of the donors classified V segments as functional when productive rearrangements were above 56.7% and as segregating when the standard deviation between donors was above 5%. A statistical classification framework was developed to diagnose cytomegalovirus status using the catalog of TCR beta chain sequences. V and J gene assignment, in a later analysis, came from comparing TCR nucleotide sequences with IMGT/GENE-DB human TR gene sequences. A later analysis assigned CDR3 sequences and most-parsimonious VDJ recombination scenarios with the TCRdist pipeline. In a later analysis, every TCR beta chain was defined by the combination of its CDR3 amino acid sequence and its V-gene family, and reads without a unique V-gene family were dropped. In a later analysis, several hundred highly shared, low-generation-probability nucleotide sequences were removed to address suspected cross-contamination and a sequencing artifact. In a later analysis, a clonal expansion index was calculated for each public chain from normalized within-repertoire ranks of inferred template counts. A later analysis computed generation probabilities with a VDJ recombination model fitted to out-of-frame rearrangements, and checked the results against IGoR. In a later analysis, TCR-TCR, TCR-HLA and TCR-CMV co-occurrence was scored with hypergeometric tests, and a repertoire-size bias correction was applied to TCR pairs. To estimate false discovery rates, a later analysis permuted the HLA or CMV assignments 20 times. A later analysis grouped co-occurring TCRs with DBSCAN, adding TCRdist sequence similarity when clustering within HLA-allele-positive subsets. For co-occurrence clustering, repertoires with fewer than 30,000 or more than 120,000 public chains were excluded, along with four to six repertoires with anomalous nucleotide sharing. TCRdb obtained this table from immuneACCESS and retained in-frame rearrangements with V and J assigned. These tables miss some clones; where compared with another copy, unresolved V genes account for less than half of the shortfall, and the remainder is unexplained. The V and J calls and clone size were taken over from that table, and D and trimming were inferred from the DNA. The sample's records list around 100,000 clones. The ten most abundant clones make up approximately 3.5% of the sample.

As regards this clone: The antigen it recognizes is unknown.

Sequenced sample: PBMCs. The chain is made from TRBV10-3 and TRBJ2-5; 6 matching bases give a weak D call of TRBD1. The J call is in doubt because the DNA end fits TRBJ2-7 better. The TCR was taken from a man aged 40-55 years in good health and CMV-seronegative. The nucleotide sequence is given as TGTGCCATCAGTGAGTCCGGACAGAGGACGTACGAGCAGTACTTC. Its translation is CAISESGQRTYEQYF.